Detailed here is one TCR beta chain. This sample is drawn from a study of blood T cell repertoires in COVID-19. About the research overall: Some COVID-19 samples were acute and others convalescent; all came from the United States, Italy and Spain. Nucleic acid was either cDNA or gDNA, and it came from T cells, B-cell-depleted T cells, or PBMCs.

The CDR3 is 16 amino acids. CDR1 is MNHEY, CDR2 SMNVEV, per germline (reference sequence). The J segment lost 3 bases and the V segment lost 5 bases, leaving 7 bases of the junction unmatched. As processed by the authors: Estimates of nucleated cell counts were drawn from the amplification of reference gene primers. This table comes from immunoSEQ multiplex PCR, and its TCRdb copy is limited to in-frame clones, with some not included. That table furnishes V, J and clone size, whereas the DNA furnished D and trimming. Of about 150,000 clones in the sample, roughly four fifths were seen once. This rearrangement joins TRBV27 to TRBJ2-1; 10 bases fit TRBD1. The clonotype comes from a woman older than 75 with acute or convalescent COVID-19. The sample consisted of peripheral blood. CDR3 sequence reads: CASSAQTGGNYNEQFF. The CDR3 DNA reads TGTGCCAGCAGTGCCCAGACAGGGGGCAACTACAATGAGCAGTTCTTC.